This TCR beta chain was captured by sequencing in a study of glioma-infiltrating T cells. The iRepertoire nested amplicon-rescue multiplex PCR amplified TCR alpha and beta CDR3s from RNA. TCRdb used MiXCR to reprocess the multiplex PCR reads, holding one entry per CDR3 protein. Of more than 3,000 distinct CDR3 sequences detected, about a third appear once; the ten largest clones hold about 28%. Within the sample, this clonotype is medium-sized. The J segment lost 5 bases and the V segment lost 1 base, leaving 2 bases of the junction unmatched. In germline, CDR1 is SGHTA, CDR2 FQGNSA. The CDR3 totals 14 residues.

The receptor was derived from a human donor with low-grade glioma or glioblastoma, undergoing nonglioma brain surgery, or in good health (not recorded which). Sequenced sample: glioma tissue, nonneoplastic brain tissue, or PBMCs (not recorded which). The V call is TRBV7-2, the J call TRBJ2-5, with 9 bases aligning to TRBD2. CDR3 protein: CASSLGGGAETQYF. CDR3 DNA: TGTGCCAGCAGCTTAGGCGGGGGGGCGGAGACCCAGTACTTC.